These 22 T cell receptor beta chains came from one sample sequenced in a study of siplizumab effects on memory and regulatory T cells. This table comes from immunoSEQ multiplex PCR, and its TCRdb copy is limited to in-frame clones, with some not included. Of about 120,000 clones listed, around 93% are singletons. Sequenced material: non-Treg CD4+ T cells sorted from blood. These receptors originate from a human donor in good health.

The chain employs TRBV29-1 and TRBJ2-2; D is possibly TRBD2 (6 bases). The CDR3 sequence is 14 residues long. V gave up 4 bases and J gave up 5 bases, with 14 bases separating them. Germline loops: CDR1 SQVTM, CDR2 ANQGSEA. In DNA form, the CDR3 reads TGCAGCGTTGGCGGGGCGTCGGGGACCGGGGAGCTGTTTTTT. It encodes CSVGGASGTGELFF.

This sequence joins TRBV5-4 and TRBJ2-1, with D hard to call. Germline assignment: CDR1 SGHNT and CDR2 YYREEE (reference sequence). The V and J ends lost 0 bases and 0 bases respectively, with 7 bases between them. The CDR3 totals 15 residues. CDR3 sequence: CASSLGVGSYNEQFF. The CDR3 DNA sequence: TGTGCCAGCAGCTTGGGGGTCGGCTCCTACAATGAGCAGTTCTTC.

The V gene is TRBV6-5, the J gene TRBJ1-4; D call uncertain. Trimming removed 4 bases from V and 0 bases from J, with 9 bases in between. CDR3 length equals 15 residues. Germline lookup yields CDR1 MNHEY and CDR2 SVGAGI. The CDR3 DNA reads as TGTGCCAGCAGTTCGGGCTTTGCAACTAATGAAAAACTGTTTTTT. Translation: CASSSGFATNEKLFF.

This rearrangement joins TRBV6-5 to TRBJ1-1; maybe TRBD1 (5 bases). V shed 4 bases and J shed 5 bases, with 14 bases lying between them. The length of the CDR3 is 14 residues. The germline CDR1 and CDR2 sequences are MNHEY and SVGAGI. The CDR3 spells CASSWGQTGTEAFF. In nucleotides, the CDR3 is TGTGCCAGCAGTTGGGGCCAAACGGGAACTGAAGCTTTCTTT.

The chain combines TRBV11-2 with TRBJ1-2; TRBD1 agrees at 7 bases. CDR1 and CDR2 (germline): SGHAT, FQNNGV. This CDR3 contains 19 residues. J lost 5 bases, V lost 6 bases, and 24 bases had no gene match. CDR3 bases: TGTGCCAGCAGACCCTTCCGGGACAGACTCCCTCCGCTCGGATATGGCTACACCTTC. This encodes CASRPFRDRLPPLGYGYTF.

This chain joins TRBV2 and TRBJ1-4; D gene unclear. Germline V CDR1 and CDR2: SNHLY, FYNNEI. Trimming stripped 7 bases from V and 7 bases from J, with 19 bases between. The CDR3 spans 15 residues. DNA for the CDR3: TGTGCCAGCAATCCGGAGGGCAGTTTTAGTGAAAAACTGTTTTTT. It specifies CASNPEGSFSEKLFF.

The CDR3 sequence is CASSPITGAYEQYF. For the CDR3, the DNA is TGTGCCAGCTCACCGATCACAGGGGCCTACGAGCAGTACTTC. The chain has TRBV18 and TRBJ2-7; 7 bases agree with TRBD1. CDR1 and CDR2 (germline): KGHSH, LQKENI. This CDR3 contains 14 residues. The V segment lost 3 bases and the J segment 2 bases; nucleotides outside the gene matches: 4.

The CDR3 DNA is TGTGCCAGTAGTACCGACCTGCGGGAGGCTTATAGCAATCAGCCCCAGCATTTT. It is translated as CASSTDLREAYSNQPQHF. The chain has TRBV19 and TRBJ1-5; D is ambiguous. Trimming pared 4 bases from V and 0 bases from J, leaving 19 bases between. The CDR3 runs 18 residues. Germline-derived CDR1 and CDR2 are LNHDA and SQIVND (reference sequence).

In this sample, this clone turned up once. This rearrangement joins TRBV27 to TRBJ2-5; D unresolved. The CDR3 totals 13 residues. With 2 bases removed from V and 3 bases from J, the gap between germline ends came to 7 bases. Per the germline V gene, CDR1 is MNHEY and CDR2 is SMNVEV (reference sequence). For the CDR3, the DNA is TGTGCCAGCAGTTTAGACTGGGAAGAGACCCAGTACTTC. This sequence encodes CASSLDWEETQYF.

The chain carries TRBV14 and TRBJ2-3; D might be TRBD1 (5 bases). The CDR3 is 13 amino acids. Germline-derived CDR1 and CDR2 are SGHDN and FVKESK. V lost 1 base, J lost 11 bases, and 13 bases lay in between. The CDR3 DNA reads as TGTGCCAGCAGCCAAGCCCCCAGGGTTGGGCAGTATTTT. Amino acids: CASSQAPRVGQYF.

V is TRBV25-1 and J is TRBJ2-3; D is possibly TRBD1 (5 bases). Germline V gives CDR1 MGHDK, CDR2 SYGVNS. The V and J ends lost 4 bases and 0 bases respectively, with 14 bases between them. This CDR3 region has 16 residues. The CDR3 nucleotides read TGTGCCAGCAGTGGCCCAGCAGCAGGGAGCACAGATACGCAGTATTTT. Its protein product is CASSGPAAGSTDTQYF. Together with reference TRBV25-1 and TRBJ2-3, the CDR3 gives the full variable domain: EADIYQTPRYLVIGTGKKITLECSQTMGHDKMYWYQQDPGMELHLIHYSYGVNSTEKGDLSSESTVSRIRTEHFPLTLESARPSHTSQYLCASSGPAAGSTDTQYFGPGTRLTVL.

J is TRBJ2-1 and V is TRBV13, with 15 bases that match TRBD2. Germline CDR1 reads PRHDT; CDR2 reads FYEKMQ (reference sequence). The V gene end was trimmed by 4 bases and the J gene end by 5 bases; junction bases not matched to a gene: 9. This CDR3 comprises 18 residues. DNA for the CDR3: TGTGCCAGCAGCTCCCTGGGACTAGCGGGGGGCCGGGACAATGAGCAGTTCTTC. It specifies CASSSLGLAGGRDNEQFF.

This chain connects TRBV6-6 to TRBJ1-5; D uncertain. Germline CDR1 is MNHNY and CDR2 is SVGAGI (reference sequence). The CDR3 covers 12 residues. V was trimmed by 1 base and J by 7 bases, leaving 5 bases between them. The CDR3 loop reads CASSYYRQPQHF. CDR3 DNA sequence: TGTGCCAGCAGTTACTACAGACAGCCCCAGCATTTT.

This chain uses TRBV29-1 with TRBJ1-6, with D unclear. Germline loops: CDR1 SQVTM, CDR2 ANQGSEA. Deletions cut 6 bases from V and 12 bases from J, with 18 bases between. This CDR3 comprises 13 residues. The CDR3 DNA is TGCAGCGTAGGGAACAGCCTAGAAGGACCCCTCCACTTT. This codes for CSVGNSLEGPLHF.

CDR3 loop: CATAFGRQGGNEQYF. The CDR3 bases are TGTGCCACGGCCTTTGGGAGGCAGGGCGGCAACGAGCAGTACTTC. V and J are TRBV10-3 and TRBJ2-7; D perhaps matches TRBD2 (6 bases). With 10 bases removed from V and 5 bases from J, the gap between germline ends came to 24 bases. Germline lookup yields CDR1 ENHRY and CDR2 SYGVKD. The CDR3 has 15 amino acids.

The V gene is TRBV11-1, the J gene TRBJ1-1; no clear D gene. V lost 0 bases and J lost 1, with 6 bases in between. CDR1 is SGHAT and CDR2 is FQDESV in the germline V gene (reference sequence). This CDR3 is built from 14 residues. The CDR3: CASSLARENTEAFF. CDR3 sequence (DNA): TGTGCCAGCAGCTTAGCAAGGGAGAACACTGAAGCTTTCTTT.

The chain recombines TRBV14 with TRBJ1-4; tentative D call: TRBD1 (5 bases). The germline V gene has CDR1 SGHDN and CDR2 FVKESK. The CDR3 contains 14 residues. Trimming took off 3 bases at V and 2 bases at J, with 7 bases between the two ends. The CDR3 loop reads CASSQQGTNEKLFF. CDR3 bases: TGTGCCAGCAGCCAGCAGGGCACTAATGAAAAACTGTTTTTT.

The chain recombines TRBV18 with TRBJ2-7, with TRBD1 matching 7 bases. The CDR3 contains 15 residues. CDR1 is KGHSH and CDR2 is LQKENI in the germline V gene. The V and J ends lost 3 bases and 5 bases, in that order; junction bases with no gene match: 10. This CDR3 is CASSPRGQGSNEQYF. CDR3 in DNA: TGTGCCAGCTCACCGAGGGGGCAGGGCTCAAACGAGCAGTACTTC. Using reference TRBV18 and TRBJ2-7 for the parts outside the CDR3, the full variable domain is NAGVMQNPRHLVRRRGQEARLRCSPMKGHSHVYWYRQLPEEGLKFMVYLQKENIIDESGMPKERFSAEFPKEGPSILRIQQVVRGDSAAYFCASSPRGQGSNEQYFGPGTRLTVT.

The V gene is TRBV5-4, the J gene TRBJ1-6; 7 bases line up with TRBD1. Germline V gene lookup returns CDR1 SGHNT and CDR2 YYREEE (reference sequence). This CDR3 has 16 amino acids. The V segment lost 4 bases and the J segment 8 bases; nucleotides outside the gene matches: 12. Written as DNA, the CDR3 is TGTGCCAGCAGCGGGGCTCAACAGGGGCAGGATTCACCCCTCCACTTT. This codes for CASSGAQQGQDSPLHF.

V gene TRBV2 combines with J gene TRBJ2-3; D is unclear. Trimming left V 5 bases short and J 3 bases short, with 12 bases between. Germline assignment: CDR1 SNHLY and CDR2 FYNNEI. The CDR3 covers 14 residues. CDR3 residues: CASSPRTVTDTQYF. Written as DNA, the CDR3 is TGTGCCAGCAGTCCACGGACGGTTACAGATACGCAGTATTTT.

This chain uses TRBV5-1 with TRBJ1-6, with TRBD1 matching 7 bases. The ends lost 3 bases at V and 9 bases at J; junction bases unmatched: 9. The CDR3 sequence is 15 residues long. CDR1 and CDR2 from the germline V gene are SGHRS and YFSETQ. In DNA, the CDR3 is TGCGCCAGCAGCTCGTTACAGGGGATAGCTTCACCCCTCCACTTT. This sequence encodes CASSSLQGIASPLHF.

V is TRBV6-1 and J is TRBJ2-1, with D perhaps TRBD1 (6 bases). The CDR3 sequence is 14 residues long. Trimming pared 6 bases from V and 7 bases from J, leaving 16 bases between. Germline values: CDR1 MNHNS, CDR2 SASEGT. Written as DNA, the CDR3 is TGTGCCAGCAGCGGCAGGGGCGCTTATAATGAGCAGTTCTTC. It is translated as CASSGRGAYNEQFF.